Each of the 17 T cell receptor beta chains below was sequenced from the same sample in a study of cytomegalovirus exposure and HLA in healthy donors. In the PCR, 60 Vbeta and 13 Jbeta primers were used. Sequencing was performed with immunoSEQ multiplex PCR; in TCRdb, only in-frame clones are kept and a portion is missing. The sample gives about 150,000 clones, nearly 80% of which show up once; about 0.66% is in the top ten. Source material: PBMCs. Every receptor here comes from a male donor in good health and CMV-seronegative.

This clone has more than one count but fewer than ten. CDR3 amino acids: CASSSSGQWNTGELFF. In DNA form, the CDR3 reads TGTGCCAGTAGTTCCTCGGGACAATGGAACACCGGGGAGCTGTTTTTT. The rearrangement links TRBV19 to TRBJ2-2, with D possibly matching TRBD1 (6 bases). The CDR3 is made up of 16 amino acids. CDR1 is LNHDA, CDR2 SQIVND, per germline (reference sequence). Trimming left V 5 bases short and J 1 base short, with 14 bases between.

Here the CDR3 reads CASSKTASGGGELFF. CDR3 sequence (DNA): TGTGCCAGCAGCAAGACAGCTTCGGGAGGCGGGGAGCTGTTTTTT. The chain has TRBV7-7 and TRBJ2-2, with 7 bases matching TRBD2. After removal of 5 bases from V and 7 bases from J, the junction contained 10 bases not matched to a gene. The CDR3 contains 15 residues. The germline CDR1 and CDR2 sequences are SSHAT and FNYEAQ (reference sequence).

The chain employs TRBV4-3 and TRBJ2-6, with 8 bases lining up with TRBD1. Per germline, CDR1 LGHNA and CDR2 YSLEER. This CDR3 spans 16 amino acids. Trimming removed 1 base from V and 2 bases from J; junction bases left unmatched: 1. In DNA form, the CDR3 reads TGCGCCAGCAGCCAAGGACAGGGGACTGGGGCCAACGTCCTGACTTTC. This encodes CASSQGQGTGANVLTF.

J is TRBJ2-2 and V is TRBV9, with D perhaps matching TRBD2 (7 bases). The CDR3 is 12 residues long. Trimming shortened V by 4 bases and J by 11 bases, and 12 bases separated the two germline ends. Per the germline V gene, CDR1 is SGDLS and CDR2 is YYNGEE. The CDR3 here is CASSLGGEELFF. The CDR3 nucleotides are TGTGCCAGCAGCTTAGGGGGGGAAGAGCTGTTTTTT.

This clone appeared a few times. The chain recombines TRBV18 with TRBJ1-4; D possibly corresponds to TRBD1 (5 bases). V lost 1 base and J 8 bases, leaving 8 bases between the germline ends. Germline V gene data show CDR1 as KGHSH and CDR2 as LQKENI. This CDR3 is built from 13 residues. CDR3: CASSPRGEEKLFF. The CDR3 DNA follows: TGTGCCAGCTCACCACGGGGGGAGGAAAAACTGTTTTTT.

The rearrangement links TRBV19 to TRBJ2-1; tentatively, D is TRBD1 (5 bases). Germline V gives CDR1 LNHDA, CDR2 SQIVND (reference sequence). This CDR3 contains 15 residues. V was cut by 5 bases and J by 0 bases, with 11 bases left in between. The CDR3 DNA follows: TGTGCCAGTAGTCCTACAGGAGCCTCCTACAATGAGCAGTTCTTC. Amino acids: CASSPTGASYNEQFF.

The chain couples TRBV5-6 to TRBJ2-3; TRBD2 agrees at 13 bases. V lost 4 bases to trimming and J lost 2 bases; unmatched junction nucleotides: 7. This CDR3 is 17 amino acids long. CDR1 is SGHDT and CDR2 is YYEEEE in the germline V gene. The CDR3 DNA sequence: TGTGCCAGCAGCCGAGGGACTAGCGGGACCTTCACAGATACGCAGTATTTT. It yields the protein CASSRGTSGTFTDTQYF.

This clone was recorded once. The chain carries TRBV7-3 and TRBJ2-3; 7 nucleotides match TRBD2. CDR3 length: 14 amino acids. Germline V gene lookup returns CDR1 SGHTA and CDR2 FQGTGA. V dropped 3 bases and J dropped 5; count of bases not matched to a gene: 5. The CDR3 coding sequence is TGTGCCAGCAGCTTGGCGGGAGTTGGAGATACGCAGTATTTT. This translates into CASSLAGVGDTQYF.

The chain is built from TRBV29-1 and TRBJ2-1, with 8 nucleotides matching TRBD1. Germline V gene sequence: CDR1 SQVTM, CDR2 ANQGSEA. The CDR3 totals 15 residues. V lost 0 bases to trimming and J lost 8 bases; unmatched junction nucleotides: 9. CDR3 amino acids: CSVEDTRGLVDEQFF. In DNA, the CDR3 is TGCAGCGTTGAAGATACCAGGGGGCTTGTCGATGAGCAGTTCTTC.

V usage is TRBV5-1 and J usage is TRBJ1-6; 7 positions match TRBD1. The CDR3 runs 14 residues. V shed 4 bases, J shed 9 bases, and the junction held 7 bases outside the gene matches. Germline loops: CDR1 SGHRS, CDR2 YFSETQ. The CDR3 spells CASSRTGGSSPLHF. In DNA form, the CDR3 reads TGCGCCAGCAGCCGGACAGGCGGTTCTTCACCCCTCCACTTT.

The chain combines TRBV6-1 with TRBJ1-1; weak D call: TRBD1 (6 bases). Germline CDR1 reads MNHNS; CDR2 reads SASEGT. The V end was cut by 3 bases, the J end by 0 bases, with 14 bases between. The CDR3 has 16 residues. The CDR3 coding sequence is TGTGCCAGCAGTGATGTTGGACAGCCTATGAACACTGAAGCTTTCTTT. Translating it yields CASSDVGQPMNTEAFF.

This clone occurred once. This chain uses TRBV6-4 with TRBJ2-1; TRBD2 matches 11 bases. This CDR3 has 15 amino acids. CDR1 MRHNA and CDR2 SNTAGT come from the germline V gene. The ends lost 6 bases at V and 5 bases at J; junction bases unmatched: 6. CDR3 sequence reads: CASSVAGGSHNEQFF. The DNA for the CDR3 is TGTGCCAGCAGCGTAGCGGGGGGGAGCCACAATGAGCAGTTCTTC.

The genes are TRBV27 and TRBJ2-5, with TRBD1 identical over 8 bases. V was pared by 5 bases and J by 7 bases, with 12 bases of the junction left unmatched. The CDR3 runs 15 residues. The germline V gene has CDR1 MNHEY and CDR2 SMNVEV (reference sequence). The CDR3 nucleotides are TGTGCCAGCAGTCCCCCCGGACAGGGAGCGGGGACCCAGTACTTC. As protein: CASSPPGQGAGTQYF.

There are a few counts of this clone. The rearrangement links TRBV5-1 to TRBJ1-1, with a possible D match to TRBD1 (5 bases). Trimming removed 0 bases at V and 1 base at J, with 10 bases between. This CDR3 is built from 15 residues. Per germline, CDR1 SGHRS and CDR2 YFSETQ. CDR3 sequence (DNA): TGCGCCAGCAGCTTGGGGGGAGGGGCGAACACTGAAGCTTTCTTT. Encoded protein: CASSLGGGANTEAFF.

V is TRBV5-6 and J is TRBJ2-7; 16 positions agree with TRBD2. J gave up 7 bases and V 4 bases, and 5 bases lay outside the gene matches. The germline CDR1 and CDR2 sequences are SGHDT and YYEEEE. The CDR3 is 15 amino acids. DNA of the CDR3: TGTGCCAGCAGCCAGGGACTAGCGGGAGGGGATGAGCAGTACTTC. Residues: CASSQGLAGGDEQYF.

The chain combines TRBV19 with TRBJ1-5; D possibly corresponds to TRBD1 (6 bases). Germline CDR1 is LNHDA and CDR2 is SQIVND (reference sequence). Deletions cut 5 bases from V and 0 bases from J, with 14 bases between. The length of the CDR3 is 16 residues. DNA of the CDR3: TGTGCCAGTAGTCCCGGGGACACAGATAGCAATCAGCCCCAGCATTTT. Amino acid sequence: CASSPGDTDSNQPQHF.

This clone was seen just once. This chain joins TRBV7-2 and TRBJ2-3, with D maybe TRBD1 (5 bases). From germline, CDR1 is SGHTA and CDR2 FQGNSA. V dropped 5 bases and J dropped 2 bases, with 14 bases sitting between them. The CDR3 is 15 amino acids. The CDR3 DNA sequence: TGTGCCAGCAGCCAGGGTGGGCAGTTCACAGATACGCAGTATTTT. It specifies CASSQGGQFTDTQYF. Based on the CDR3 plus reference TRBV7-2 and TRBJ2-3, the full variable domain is GAGVSQSPSNKVTEKGKDVELRCDPISGHTALYWYRQSLGQGLEFLIYFQGNSAPDKSGLPSDRFSAERTGGSVSTLTIQRTQQEDSAVYLCASSQGGQFTDTQYFGPGTRLTVL.